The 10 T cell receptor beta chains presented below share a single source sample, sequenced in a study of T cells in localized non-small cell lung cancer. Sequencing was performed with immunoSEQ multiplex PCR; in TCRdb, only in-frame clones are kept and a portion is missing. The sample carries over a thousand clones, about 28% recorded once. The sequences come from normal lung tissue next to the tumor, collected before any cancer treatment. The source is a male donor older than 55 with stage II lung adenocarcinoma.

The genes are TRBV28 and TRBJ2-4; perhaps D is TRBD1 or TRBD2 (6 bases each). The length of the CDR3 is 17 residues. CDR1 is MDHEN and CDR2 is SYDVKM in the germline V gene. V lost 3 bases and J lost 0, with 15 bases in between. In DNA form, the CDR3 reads TGTGCCAGCAGTTTCATAGGTAGGGGGGAAGCCAAAAACATTCAGTACTTC. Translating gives CASSFIGRGEAKNIQYF.

CDR3 in DNA: TGTGCCAGCAGCAGCCTGGGGGGCACTGAAGCTTTCTTT. Its translation is CASSSLGGTEAFF. The chain employs TRBV6-8 and TRBJ1-1; possible D gene TRBD1, 5 bases. The germline V and J ends were trimmed by 6 bases and 4 bases, with 12 bases remaining between them. The CDR3 runs to 13 residues. CDR1 and CDR2 (germline): MNHGY, SAAAGT.

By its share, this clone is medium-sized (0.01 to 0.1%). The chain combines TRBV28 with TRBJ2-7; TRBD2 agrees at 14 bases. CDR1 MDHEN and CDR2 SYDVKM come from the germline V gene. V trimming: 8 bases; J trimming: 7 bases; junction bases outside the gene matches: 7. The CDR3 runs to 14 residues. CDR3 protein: CASQTSGGAGEQYV. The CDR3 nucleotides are TGTGCCAGCCAGACTAGCGGGGGGGCGGGGGAGCAGTACGTC.

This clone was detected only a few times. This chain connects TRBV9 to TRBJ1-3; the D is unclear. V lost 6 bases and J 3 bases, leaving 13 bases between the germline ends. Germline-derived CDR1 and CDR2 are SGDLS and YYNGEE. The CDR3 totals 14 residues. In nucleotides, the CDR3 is TGTGCCAGCACTTTCGGCGGGAGTGGAAACACCATATATTTT. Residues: CASTFGGSGNTIYF.

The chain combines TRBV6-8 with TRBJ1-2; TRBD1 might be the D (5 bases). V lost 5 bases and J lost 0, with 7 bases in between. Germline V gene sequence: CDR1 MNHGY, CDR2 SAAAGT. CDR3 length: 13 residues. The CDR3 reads CASSQGANYGYTF. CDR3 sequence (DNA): TGTGCCAGCAGTCAGGGCGCTAACTATGGCTACACCTTC.

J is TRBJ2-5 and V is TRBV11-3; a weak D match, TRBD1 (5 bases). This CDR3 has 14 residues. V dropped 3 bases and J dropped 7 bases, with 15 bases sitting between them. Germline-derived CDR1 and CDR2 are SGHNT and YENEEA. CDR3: CASSLGQAPATQYF. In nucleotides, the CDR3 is TGTGCCAGCAGCTTGGGGCAGGCCCCTGCGACCCAGTACTTC.

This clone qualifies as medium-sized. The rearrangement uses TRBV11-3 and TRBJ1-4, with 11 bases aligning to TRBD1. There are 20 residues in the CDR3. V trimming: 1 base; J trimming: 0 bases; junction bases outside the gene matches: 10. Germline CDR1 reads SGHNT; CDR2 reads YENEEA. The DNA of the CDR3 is TGTGCCAGCAGCTTAGGGTGGGACAGGGGGACCCGAGCAACTAATGAAAAACTGTTTTTT. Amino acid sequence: CASSLGWDRGTRATNEKLFF.

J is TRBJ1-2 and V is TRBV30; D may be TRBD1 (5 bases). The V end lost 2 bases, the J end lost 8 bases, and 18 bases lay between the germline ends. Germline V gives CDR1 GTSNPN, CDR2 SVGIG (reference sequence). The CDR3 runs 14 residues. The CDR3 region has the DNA TGTGCCTGGAGTCCTGGAGGGGCAGGAGGAGGCTACACCTTC. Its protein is CAWSPGGAGGGYTF.

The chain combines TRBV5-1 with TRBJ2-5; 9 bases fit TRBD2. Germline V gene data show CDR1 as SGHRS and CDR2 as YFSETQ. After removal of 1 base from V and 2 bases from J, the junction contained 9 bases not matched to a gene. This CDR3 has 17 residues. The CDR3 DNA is TGCGCCAGCAGCTTGATAGGTTTGCGGGGGGGACAAGAGACCCAGTACTTC. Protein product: CASSLIGLRGGQETQYF. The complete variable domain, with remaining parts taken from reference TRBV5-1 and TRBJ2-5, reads KAGVTQTPRYLIKTRGQQVTLSCSPISGHRSVSWYQQTPGQGLQFLFEYFSETQRNKGNFPGRFSGRQFSNSRSEMNVSTLELGDSALYLCASSLIGLRGGQETQYFGPGTRLLVL.

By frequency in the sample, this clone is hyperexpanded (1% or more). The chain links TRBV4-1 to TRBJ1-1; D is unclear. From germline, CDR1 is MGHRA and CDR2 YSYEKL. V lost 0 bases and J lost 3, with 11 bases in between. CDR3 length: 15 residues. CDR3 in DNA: TGCGCCAGCAGCCAAGAGAGCAGGTCCCACACTGAAGCTTTCTTT. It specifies CASSQESRSHTEAFF.